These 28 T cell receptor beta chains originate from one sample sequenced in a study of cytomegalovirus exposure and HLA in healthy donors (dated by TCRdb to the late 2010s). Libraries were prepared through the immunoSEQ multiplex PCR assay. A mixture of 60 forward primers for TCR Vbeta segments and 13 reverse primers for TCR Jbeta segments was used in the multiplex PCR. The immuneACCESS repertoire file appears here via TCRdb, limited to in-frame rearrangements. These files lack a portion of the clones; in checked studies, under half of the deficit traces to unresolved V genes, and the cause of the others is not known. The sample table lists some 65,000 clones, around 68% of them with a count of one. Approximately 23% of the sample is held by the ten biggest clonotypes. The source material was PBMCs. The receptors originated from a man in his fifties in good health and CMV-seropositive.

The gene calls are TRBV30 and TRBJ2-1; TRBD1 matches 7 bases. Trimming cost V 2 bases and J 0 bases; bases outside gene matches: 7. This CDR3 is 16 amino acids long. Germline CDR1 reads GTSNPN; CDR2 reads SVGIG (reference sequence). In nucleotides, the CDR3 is TGTGCCTGGAGTCACAGGGGTCTTAGCTCCTACAATGAGCAGTTCTTC. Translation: CAWSHRGLSSYNEQFF.

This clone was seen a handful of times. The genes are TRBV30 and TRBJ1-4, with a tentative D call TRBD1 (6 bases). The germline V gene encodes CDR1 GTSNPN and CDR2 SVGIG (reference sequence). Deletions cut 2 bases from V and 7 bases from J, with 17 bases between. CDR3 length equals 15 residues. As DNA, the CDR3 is TGTGCCTGGAGTCCCCCAGGGGCGGTTAGTGAAAAACTGTTTTTT. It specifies CAWSPPGAVSEKLFF.

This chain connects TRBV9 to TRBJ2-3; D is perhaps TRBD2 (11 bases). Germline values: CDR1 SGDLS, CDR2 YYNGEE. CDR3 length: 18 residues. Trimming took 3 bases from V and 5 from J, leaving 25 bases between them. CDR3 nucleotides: TGTGCCAGCAGCGCGCGACAGGGGGCCGGACTAGCGGGAGATACGCAGTATTTT. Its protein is CASSARQGAGLAGDTQYF.

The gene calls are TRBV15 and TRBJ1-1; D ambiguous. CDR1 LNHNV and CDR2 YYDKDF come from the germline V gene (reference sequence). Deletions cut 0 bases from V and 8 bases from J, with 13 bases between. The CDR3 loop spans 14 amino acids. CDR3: CATSRDNQRREAFF. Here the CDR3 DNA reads TGTGCCACCAGCAGAGATAATCAACGCAGGGAAGCTTTCTTT.

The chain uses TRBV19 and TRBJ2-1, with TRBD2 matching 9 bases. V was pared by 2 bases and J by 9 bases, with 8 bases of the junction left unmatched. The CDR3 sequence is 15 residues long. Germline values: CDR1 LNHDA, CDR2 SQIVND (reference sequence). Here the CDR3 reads CASSISGTSLAEQFF. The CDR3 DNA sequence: TGTGCCAGTAGTATAAGCGGGACTAGCCTAGCTGAGCAGTTCTTC.

CDR3 bases: TGTGCCAGTAGTATCCCTAGAGGGCCCCAGCATTTT. Encoded protein: CASSIPRGPQHF. V gene TRBV19 combines with J gene TRBJ1-5; D remains unclear. Germline assignment: CDR1 LNHDA and CDR2 SQIVND (reference sequence). The CDR3 has 12 residues. The V end lost 3 bases, the J end lost 9 bases, and 9 bases lay between the germline ends.

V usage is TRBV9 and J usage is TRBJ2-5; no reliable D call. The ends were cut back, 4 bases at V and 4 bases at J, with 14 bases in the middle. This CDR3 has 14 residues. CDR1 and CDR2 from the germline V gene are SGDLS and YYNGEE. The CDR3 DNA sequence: TGTGCCAGCAGCTCAGGTCAAGCTCTAGAGACCCAGTACTTC. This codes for CASSSGQALETQYF.

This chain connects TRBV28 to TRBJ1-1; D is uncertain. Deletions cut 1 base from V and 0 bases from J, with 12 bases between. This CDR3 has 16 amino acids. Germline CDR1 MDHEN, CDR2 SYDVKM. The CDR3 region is CASSLLSGFMNTEAFF. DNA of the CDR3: TGTGCCAGCAGTTTATTATCGGGTTTTATGAACACTGAAGCTTTCTTT.

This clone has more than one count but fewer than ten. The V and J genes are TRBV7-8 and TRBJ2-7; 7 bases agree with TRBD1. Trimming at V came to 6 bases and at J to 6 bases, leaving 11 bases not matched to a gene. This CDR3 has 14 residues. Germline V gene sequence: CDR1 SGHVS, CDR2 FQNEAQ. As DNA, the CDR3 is TGTGCCAGCAGGCGACGCGACAGGGACAGCGAGCAGTACTTC. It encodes CASRRRDRDSEQYF.

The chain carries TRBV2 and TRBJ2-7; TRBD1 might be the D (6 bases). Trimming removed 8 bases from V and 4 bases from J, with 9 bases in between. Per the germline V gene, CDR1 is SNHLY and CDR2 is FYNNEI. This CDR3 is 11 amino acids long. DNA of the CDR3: TGTGCCAGCTTCAGGGGTTACGAGCAGTACTTC. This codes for CASFRGYEQYF. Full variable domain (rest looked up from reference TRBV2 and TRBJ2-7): EPEVTQTPSHQVTQMGQEVILRCVPISNHLYFYWYRQILGQKVEFLVSFYNNEISEKSEIFDDQFSVERPDGSNFTLKIRSTKLEDSAMYFCASFRGYEQYFGPGTRLTVT.

The CDR3 reads CASSLVFRDKNTEAFF. DNA of the CDR3: TGTGCCAGCAGCTTAGTATTCCGGGACAAGAACACTGAAGCTTTCTTT. The chain combines TRBV11-2 with TRBJ1-1; TRBD1 is a possible D gene (6 bases). V was trimmed by 1 base and J by 1 base, leaving 13 bases between them. The CDR3 spans 16 residues. Looked up from germline, CDR1 is SGHAT and CDR2 is FQNNGV.

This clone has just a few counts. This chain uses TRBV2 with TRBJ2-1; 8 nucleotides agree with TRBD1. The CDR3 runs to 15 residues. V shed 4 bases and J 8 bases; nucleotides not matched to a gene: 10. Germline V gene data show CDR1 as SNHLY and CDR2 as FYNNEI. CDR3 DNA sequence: TGTGCCAGCAGTGGAGGACAGGGCGGTAAGGATGAGCAGTTCTTC. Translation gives CASSGGQGGKDEQFF.

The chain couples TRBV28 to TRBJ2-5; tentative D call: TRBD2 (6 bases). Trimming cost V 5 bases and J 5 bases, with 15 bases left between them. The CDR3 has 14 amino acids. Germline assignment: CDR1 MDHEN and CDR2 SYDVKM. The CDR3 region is CASSIPRDFETQYF. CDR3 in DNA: TGTGCCAGCAGTATACCCAGGGACTTCGAGACCCAGTACTTC.

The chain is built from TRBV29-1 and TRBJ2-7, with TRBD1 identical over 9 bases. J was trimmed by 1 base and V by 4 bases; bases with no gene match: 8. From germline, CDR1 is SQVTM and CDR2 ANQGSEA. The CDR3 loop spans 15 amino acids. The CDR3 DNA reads TGCAGCGTTGCGGGTGACAGGGGGGCTTCCTACGAGCAGTACTTC. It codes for CSVAGDRGASYEQYF.

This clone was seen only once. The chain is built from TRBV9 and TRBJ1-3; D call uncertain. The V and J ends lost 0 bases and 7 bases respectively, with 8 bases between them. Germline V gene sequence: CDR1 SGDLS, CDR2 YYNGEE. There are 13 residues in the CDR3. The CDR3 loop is CASSVDGRNTIYF. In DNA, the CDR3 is TGTGCCAGCAGCGTAGATGGTCGGAACACCATATATTTT. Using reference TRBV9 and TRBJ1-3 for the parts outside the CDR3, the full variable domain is DSGVTQTPKHLITATGQRVTLRCSPRSGDLSVYWYQQSLDQGLQFLIQYYNGEERAKGNILERFSAQQFPDLHSELNLSSLELGDSALYFCASSVDGRNTIYFGEGSWLTVV.

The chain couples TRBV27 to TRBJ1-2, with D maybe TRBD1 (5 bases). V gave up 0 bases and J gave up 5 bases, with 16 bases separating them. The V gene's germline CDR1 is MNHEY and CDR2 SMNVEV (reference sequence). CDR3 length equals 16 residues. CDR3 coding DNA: TGTGCCAGCAGTTTATCGGGGGGGGTTCGGGGATATGGCTACACCTTC. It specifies CASSLSGGVRGYGYTF.

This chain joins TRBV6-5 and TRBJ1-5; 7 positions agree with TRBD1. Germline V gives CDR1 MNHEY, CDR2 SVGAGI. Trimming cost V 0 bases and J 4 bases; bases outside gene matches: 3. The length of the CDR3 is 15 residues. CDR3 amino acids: CASSYSTQGNQPQHF. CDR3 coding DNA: TGTGCCAGCAGTTACTCCACACAGGGGAATCAGCCCCAGCATTTT.

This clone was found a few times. This chain's CDR3 is CAISRDRVEQYF. CDR3 in DNA: TGTGCCATCAGCCGGGACAGGGTCGAGCAGTACTTC. The chain has TRBV10-3 and TRBJ2-7, with TRBD1 matching 9 bases. Germline CDR1 ENHRY, CDR2 SYGVKD. This CDR3 comprises 12 residues. V was pared by 6 bases and J by 6 bases, with 3 bases of the junction left unmatched.

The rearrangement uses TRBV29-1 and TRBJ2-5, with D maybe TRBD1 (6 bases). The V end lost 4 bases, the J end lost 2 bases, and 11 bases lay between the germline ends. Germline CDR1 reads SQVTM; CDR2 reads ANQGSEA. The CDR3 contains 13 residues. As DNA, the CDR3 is TGCAGCGTTGGACAGGCCGATCAAGAGACCCAGTACTTC. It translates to CSVGQADQETQYF.

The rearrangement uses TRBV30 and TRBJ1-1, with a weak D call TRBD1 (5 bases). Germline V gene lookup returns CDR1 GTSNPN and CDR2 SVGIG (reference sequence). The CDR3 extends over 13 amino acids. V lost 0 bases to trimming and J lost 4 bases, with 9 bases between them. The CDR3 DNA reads TGTGCCTGGAGTGTAGGAGGGGTCACTGAAGCTTTCTTT. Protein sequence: CAWSVGGVTEAFF.

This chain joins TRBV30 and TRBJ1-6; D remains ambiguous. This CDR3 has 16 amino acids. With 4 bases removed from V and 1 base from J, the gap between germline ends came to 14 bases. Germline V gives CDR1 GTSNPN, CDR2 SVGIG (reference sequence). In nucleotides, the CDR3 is TGTGCCTGGAATCGACTGCGCGCATCCTATAATTCACCCCTCCACTTT. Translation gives CAWNRLRASYNSPLHF.

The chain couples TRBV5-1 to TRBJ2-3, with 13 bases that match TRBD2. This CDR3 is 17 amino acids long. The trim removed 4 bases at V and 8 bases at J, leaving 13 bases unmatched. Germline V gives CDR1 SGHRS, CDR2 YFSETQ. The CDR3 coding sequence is TGCGCCAGCAGCCGATCCGGGACTAGCGGGACCTCAGTTACGCAGTATTTT. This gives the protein CASSRSGTSGTSVTQYF.

The CDR3 sequence is CASSLGETYEQYF. CDR3 nucleotide sequence: TGTGCCAGCAGTTTGGGCGAAACATACGAGCAGTACTTC. V usage is TRBV27 and J usage is TRBJ2-7; no firm D call. This CDR3 spans 13 amino acids. Per germline, CDR1 MNHEY and CDR2 SMNVEV (reference sequence). Trimming removed 3 bases at V and 4 bases at J, with 10 bases between.

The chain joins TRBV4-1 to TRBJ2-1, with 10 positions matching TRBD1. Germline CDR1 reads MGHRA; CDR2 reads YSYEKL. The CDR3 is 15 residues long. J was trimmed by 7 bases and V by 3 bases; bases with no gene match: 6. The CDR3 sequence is CASSQGQGNWNEQFF. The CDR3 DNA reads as TGCGCCAGCAGCCAGGGACAGGGGAATTGGAATGAGCAGTTCTTC.

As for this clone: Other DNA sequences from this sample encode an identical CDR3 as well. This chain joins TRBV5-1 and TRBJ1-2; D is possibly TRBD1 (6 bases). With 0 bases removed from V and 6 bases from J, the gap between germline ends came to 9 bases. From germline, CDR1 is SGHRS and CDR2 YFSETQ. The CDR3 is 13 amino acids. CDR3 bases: TGCGCCAGCAGCTTGGGGGGGCTGGATGGCTACACCTTC. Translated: CASSLGGLDGYTF.

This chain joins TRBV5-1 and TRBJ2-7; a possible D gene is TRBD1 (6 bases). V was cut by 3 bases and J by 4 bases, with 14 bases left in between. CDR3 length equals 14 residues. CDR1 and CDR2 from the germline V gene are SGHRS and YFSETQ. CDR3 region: CASSSRTERYEQYF. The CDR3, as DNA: TGCGCCAGCAGCTCCCGGACAGAGAGGTACGAGCAGTACTTC.

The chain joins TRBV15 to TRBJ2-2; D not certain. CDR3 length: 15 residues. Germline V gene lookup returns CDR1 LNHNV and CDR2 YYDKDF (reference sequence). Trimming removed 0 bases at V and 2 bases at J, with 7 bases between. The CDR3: CATSRDGLNTGELFF. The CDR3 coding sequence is TGTGCCACCAGCAGAGATGGGCTCAACACCGGGGAGCTGTTTTTT.

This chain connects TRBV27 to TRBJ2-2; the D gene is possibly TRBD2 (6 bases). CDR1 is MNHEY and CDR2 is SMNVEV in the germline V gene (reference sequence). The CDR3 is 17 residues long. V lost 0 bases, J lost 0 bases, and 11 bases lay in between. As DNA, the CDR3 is TGTGCCAGCAGTTTATCGTTTGCGGGACCGAACACCGGGGAGCTGTTTTTT. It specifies CASSLSFAGPNTGELFF.